This entry lists 24 T cell receptor beta chains sequenced from one sample in a study of blood T cells in healthy people across ages. A sample-barcoded 5' primer and a J-beta primer mix were used in a second PCR of about 7 to 12 cycles. TCRdb fed the 5' RACE reads into MiXCR, producing one record per CDR3 protein. The sample yields approximately 900,000 distinct CDR3 sequences, approximately 49% seen once. Sequencing input: blood. The receptors derive from a man in his thirties or forties in good health.

This clonotype was counted once. This chain connects TRBV20-1 to TRBJ1-2, with D possibly being TRBD1 (6 bases). Trimming shortened V by 5 bases and J by 0 bases, and 7 bases separated the two germline ends. Germline V lookup: CDR1 DFQATT, CDR2 SNEGSKA (reference sequence). The CDR3 length is 12 residues. Here the CDR3 reads CSADRTNYGYTF. The CDR3 nucleotides read TGCAGTGCTGACAGGACTAACTATGGCTACACCTTC.

The J gene is TRBJ2-7, the V gene TRBV2; 8 nucleotides agree with TRBD1. J was trimmed by 2 bases and V by 7 bases; bases with no gene match: 7. From germline, CDR1 is SNHLY and CDR2 FYNNEI. The CDR3 has 14 residues. The CDR3 DNA reads TGTGCCAGCACAGGGACAGGACTACCCTACGAGCAGTACTTC. Translating gives CASTGTGLPYEQYF.

As regards this clonotype: A read error may produce the germline difference seen at one junction end. V gene TRBV9 combines with J gene TRBJ1-2; 8 nucleotides align to TRBD1. Looked up from germline, CDR1 is SGDLS and CDR2 is YYNGEE. The CDR3 has 14 amino acids. The CDR3 loop reads CASSVGTGGAGYTF. The CDR3 DNA is TGTGCCAGCAGCGTAGGAACAGGGGGTGCGGGCTACACCTTT.

The chain recombines TRBV7-8 with TRBJ1-2; 9 nucleotides align to TRBD1. CDR1 and CDR2 from the germline V gene are SGHVS and FQNEAQ. This CDR3 spans 16 amino acids. V lost 1 base and J lost 6; bases outside the gene matches: 9. The CDR3 loop reads CASSLGTGGALHGYTF. CDR3 nucleotide sequence: TGTGCCAGCAGCTTAGGTACAGGGGGCGCTTTGCATGGCTACACCTTC.

This chain joins TRBV19 and TRBJ2-5; tentatively, D is TRBD1 or TRBD2 (5 bases each). Trimming stripped 3 bases from V and 0 bases from J, with 14 bases between. The CDR3 is 16 residues long. Germline V gene sequence: CDR1 LNHDA, CDR2 SQIVND (reference sequence). CDR3 loop: CASSIWEQGDQETQYF. CDR3 DNA: TGTGCCAGTAGTATTTGGGAGCAGGGCGACCAAGAGACCCAGTACTTC.

CDR3 sequence (DNA): TGTGCCAGCAGCCAAGATCTAGGCCCTGGGGAGCAGTTCTTC. Its protein product is CASSQDLGPGEQFF. V gene TRBV4-2 combines with J gene TRBJ2-1; D ambiguous. The CDR3 sequence is 14 residues long. Per the germline V gene, CDR1 is LGHNA and CDR2 is YNFKEQ. V was pared by 0 bases and J by 10 bases, with 13 bases between.

V is TRBV14 and J is TRBJ2-7; D may correspond to TRBD1 or TRBD2 (5 bases each). The CDR3 spans 14 residues. With 2 bases removed from V and 3 bases from J, the gap between germline ends came to 11 bases. Germline V gene sequence: CDR1 SGHDN, CDR2 FVKESK. The CDR3 sequence: CASSQRDAYYEQYF. The CDR3 DNA reads as TGTGCCAGCAGCCAACGGGACGCATACTACGAGCAGTACTTC.

This chain uses TRBV28 with TRBJ2-3; TRBD2 agrees at 7 bases. Germline V CDR1 and CDR2: MDHEN, SYDVKM. The CDR3 spans 14 residues. Trimming removed 8 bases from V and 2 bases from J; junction bases left unmatched: 7. CDR3 coding DNA: TGTGCCAGCCGCGGGGGAACTAACACAGATACGCAGTATTTT. Translating gives CASRGGTNTDTQYF.

This rearrangement joins TRBV29-1 to TRBJ2-1, with D uncertain. With 7 bases removed from V and 5 bases from J, the gap between germline ends came to 3 bases. CDR1 and CDR2 (germline): SQVTM, ANQGSEA. There are 9 residues in the CDR3. The CDR3 protein is CSANNEQFF. CDR3 bases: TGCAGCGCTAACAATGAGCAGTTCTTC.

V and J are TRBV11-2 and TRBJ2-1; D uncertain. CDR3 length: 14 residues. Trimming took 5 bases from V and 0 from J, leaving 8 bases between them. Germline V gene sequence: CDR1 SGHAT, CDR2 FQNNGV. In DNA form, the CDR3 reads TGTGCCAGCAGCCACACCTCCTCCTACAATGAGCAGTTCTTC. The encoded protein is CASSHTSSYNEQFF.

This clonotype was seen a few times. The chain is built from TRBV5-1 and TRBJ1-1, with D possibly being TRBD1 (5 bases). The CDR3 totals 15 residues. CDR1 and CDR2 from the germline V gene are SGHRS and YFSETQ. Between the trimmed V and J ends, which lost 3 bases and 1 base, there was a span of 13 bases. CDR3 region: CASSSQGPRNTEAFF. CDR3 in DNA: TGCGCCAGCAGCTCCCAGGGACCCAGGAACACTGAAGCTTTCTTT.

This clonotype was observed a handful of times. The CDR3, as DNA: TGTGCCAGCAGTCGGGGGTATAGTAACGATGAGCAGTTCTTC. This translates into CASSRGYSNDEQFF. The rearrangement joins TRBV7-2 to TRBJ2-1, with D perhaps TRBD2 (6 bases). V was cut by 6 bases and J by 8 bases, with 17 bases left in between. Germline CDR1 SGHTA, CDR2 FQGNSA. There are 14 residues in the CDR3.

The chain has TRBV2 and TRBJ2-7; D possibly corresponds to TRBD2 (6 bases). The germline V gene encodes CDR1 SNHLY and CDR2 FYNNEI. Trimming removed 5 bases from V and 9 bases from J, with 17 bases in between. This CDR3 spans 13 amino acids. CDR3 amino acids: CASSIADVTRQYF. The CDR3 nucleotides read TGTGCCAGCAGTATAGCGGACGTTACGAGGCAGTACTTC.

This clonotype was seen repeatedly, ten times or more. The chain recombines TRBV11-3 with TRBJ1-4, with a tentative D call TRBD1 (5 bases). The germline V and J ends were trimmed by 5 bases and 7 bases, with 14 bases remaining between them. This CDR3 spans 14 amino acids. The germline V gene encodes CDR1 SGHNT and CDR2 YENEEA. This chain's CDR3 is CASSPGGPGEKLFF. As DNA, the CDR3 is TGTGCCAGCAGCCCGGGGGGACCGGGTGAAAAACTGTTTTTT. The whole variable domain, remainder taken from reference TRBV11-3 and TRBJ1-4, is EAGVVQSPRYKIIEKKQPVAFWCNPISGHNTLYWYLQNLGQGPELLIRYENEEAVDDSQLPKDRFSAERLKGVDSTLKIQPAELGDSAVYLCASSPGGPGEKLFFGSGTQLSVL.

The chain employs TRBV7-9 and TRBJ1-2, with D perhaps TRBD1 (6 bases). This CDR3 comprises 17 residues. Looked up from germline, CDR1 is SEHNR and CDR2 is FQNEAQ (reference sequence). V was clipped by 1 base and J by 0 bases, with 15 bases between them. The CDR3 DNA is TGTGCCAGCAGCTTAGTGGGACAACCCAAGGCTAACTATGGCTACACCTTC. Translating it yields CASSLVGQPKANYGYTF.

This CDR3 is CASSQGQGSDEQYF. The CDR3 region has the DNA TGTGCCAGCAGTCAGGGACAGGGCAGCGACGAGCAGTACTTC. The chain is built from TRBV12-3 or TRBV12-4 and TRBJ2-5; the match to TRBD1 covers 9 bases. TRBJ2-7 matches the DNA end more closely, so the J call is doubtful. This CDR3 region has 14 residues.

The rearrangement links TRBV7-2 to TRBJ2-1, with 10 bases aligning to TRBD2. Trimming took 7 bases from V and 3 from J; bases not matched to a gene: 6. This CDR3 comprises 15 residues. Germline loops: CDR1 SGHTA, CDR2 FQGNSA. CDR3 in DNA: TGTGCCAGCAACCTCGTAGCGGGGGGCTACAATGAGCAGTTCTTC. Protein: CASNLVAGGYNEQFF.

This rearrangement joins TRBV11-3 to TRBJ1-5; D remains ambiguous. The CDR3 is 13 amino acids. Germline V gene data show CDR1 as SGHNT and CDR2 as YENEEA. V was trimmed by 5 bases and J by 9 bases, leaving 14 bases between them. CDR3 sequence: CASSVSPLRPQHF. The CDR3 nucleotides are TGTGCCAGCAGCGTTTCACCACTTAGGCCCCAGCATTTT.

The gene calls are TRBV28 and TRBJ2-5, with 7 bases aligning to TRBD1. The germline gives CDR1 MDHEN, CDR2 SYDVKM. This CDR3 region has 17 residues. V was clipped by 3 bases and J by 3 bases; unmatched bases: 13. The CDR3 reads CASSFWGTESVKETQYF. The CDR3 nucleotides read TGTGCCAGCAGTTTTTGGGGGACAGAAAGCGTAAAAGAGACCCAGTACTTC.

The chain couples TRBV7-2 to TRBJ2-7; possible D gene TRBD1, 5 bases. The CDR3 runs 12 residues. V was trimmed by 3 bases and J by 6 bases, leaving 9 bases between them. Per the germline V gene, CDR1 is SGHTA and CDR2 is FQGNSA. The CDR3, as DNA: TGTGCCAGCAGCTTTCAGGGATTCGAGCAGTACTTC. It is translated as CASSFQGFEQYF.

The rearrangement links TRBV6-2 or TRBV6-3 to TRBJ2-7, with D possibly matching TRBD2 (5 bases). Per germline, CDR1 MNHEY and CDR2 SVGEGT. The V gene lost 0 bases and the J gene lost 1 base, with 10 bases spanning the gap. This CDR3 contains 15 residues. The CDR3 nucleotides are TGTGCCAGCAGTTACTCGAGCGAGGGATCCTACGAGCAGTACTTC. This sequence encodes CASSYSSEGSYEQYF.

The sample holds a few counts of this clonotype. The CDR3 is CSASPFNPFSGTQYF. CDR3 in DNA: TGCAGTGCTAGTCCCTTCAACCCTTTCTCCGGGACCCAGTACTTC. V and J are TRBV20-1 and TRBJ2-5, with unresolved D. This CDR3 is built from 15 residues. Trimming removed 3 bases at V and 7 bases at J, with 21 bases between. The V gene's germline CDR1 is DFQATT and CDR2 SNEGSKA (reference sequence).

This clonotype was observed a handful of times. This chain connects TRBV5-1 to TRBJ1-4; 7 bases fit TRBD1. V lost 1 base and J lost 0; bases outside the gene matches: 3. CDR1 and CDR2 from the germline V gene are SGHRS and YFSETQ. This CDR3 spans 16 amino acids. Written as DNA, the CDR3 is TGCGCCAGCAGCTTGCTGGGACAGACAACTAATGAAAAACTGTTTTTT. Its protein is CASSLLGQTTNEKLFF. The variable domain in full, completed from reference TRBV5-1 and TRBJ1-4, reads KAGVTQTPRYLIKTRGQQVTLSCSPISGHRSVSWYQQTPGQGLQFLFEYFSETQRNKGNFPGRFSGRQFSNSRSEMNVSTLELGDSALYLCASSLLGQTTNEKLFFGSGTQLSVL.

This clonotype has just a few counts. This chain uses TRBV6-2 or TRBV6-3 with TRBJ2-7; 8 bases line up with TRBD2. The CDR3 totals 16 residues. Trimming cost V 5 bases and J 0 bases; bases outside gene matches: 9. The germline V gene encodes CDR1 MNHEY and CDR2 SVGEGT. CDR3 nucleotide sequence: TGTGCCAGCAGTCCCCATGGCGGGGGGCCCTCCTACGAGCAGTACTTC. It codes for CASSPHGGGPSYEQYF.